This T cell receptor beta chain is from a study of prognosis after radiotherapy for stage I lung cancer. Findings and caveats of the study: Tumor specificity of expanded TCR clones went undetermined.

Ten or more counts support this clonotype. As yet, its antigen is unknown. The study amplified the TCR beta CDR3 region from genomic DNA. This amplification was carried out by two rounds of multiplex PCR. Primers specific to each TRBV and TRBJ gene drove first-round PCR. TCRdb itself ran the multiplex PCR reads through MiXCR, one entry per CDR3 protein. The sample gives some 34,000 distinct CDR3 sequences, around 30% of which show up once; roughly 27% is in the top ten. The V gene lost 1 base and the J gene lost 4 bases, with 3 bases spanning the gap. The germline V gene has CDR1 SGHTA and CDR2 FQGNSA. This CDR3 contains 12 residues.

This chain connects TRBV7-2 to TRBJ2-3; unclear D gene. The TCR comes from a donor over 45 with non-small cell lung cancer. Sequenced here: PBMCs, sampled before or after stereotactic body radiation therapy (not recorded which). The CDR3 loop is CASSLGADTQYF. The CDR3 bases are TGTGCCAGCAGCTTAGGGGCAGATACGCAGTATTTT. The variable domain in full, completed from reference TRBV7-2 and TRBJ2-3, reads GAGVSQSPSNKVTEKGKDVELRCDPISGHTALYWYRQSLGQGLEFLIYFQGNSAPDKSGLPSDRFSAERTGGSVSTLTIQRTQQEDSAVYLCASSLGADTQYFGPGTRLTVL.